One sample yielded the 2 T cell receptor beta chains listed below, sequenced in a study of tumor and adjacent non-tumor tissue in lung cancer. No cell sorting was done before RNA was extracted from the tissue. Three rounds of nested PCR, following a modified ARM-PCR protocol, produced the TCRbeta library. TCRdb redid the calling of the multiplex PCR reads with MiXCR, one entry per CDR3 protein. The sample lists roughly 75,000 distinct CDR3 sequences; under 85% were seen once. The sample comprised lung tumor tissue. Receptor source: a woman aged 45-65 years with non-small cell lung cancer.

This clonotype was seen only a few times. Since a much larger clone is just one base distant, this may be a read error. The gene calls are TRBV2 and TRBJ1-2, with D maybe TRBD1 (6 bases). Germline V gene data show CDR1 as SNHLY and CDR2 as FYNNEI. This CDR3 is 13 amino acids long. CDR3: CASRPEGGNGCTF. CDR3 DNA: TGTGCCAGCAGGCCAGAGGGGGGTAACGGCTGCACCTTC.

Worth noting for this clonotype: With a much larger clone just one base away, this may be a read error. This sequence joins TRBV28 and TRBJ2-7; no firm D call. Germline CDR1 reads MDHEN; CDR2 reads SYDVKM. This CDR3 is built from 16 residues. CDR3: CASCLPAPRPVVEQYF. The CDR3, as DNA: TGTGCCAGCTGTTTACCCGCTCCGAGGCCAGTGGTAGAGCAGTACTTC.